Presented here are 8 T cell receptor beta chains from one specimen sequenced in a study of response to subunit inactivated influenza vaccine. TCRdb used MiXCR to reprocess the RT-PCR reads, holding one entry per CDR3 protein. The sample has 500,000 to 600,000 distinct CDR3 sequences; approximately 15% are singletons. The sample here was PBMCs from blood, taken about 12 days after vaccination. These TCRs come from a man aged 45-60 years who received an inactivated influenza vaccine.

This clonotype was seen at least ten times. The V call is TRBV4-3, the J call TRBJ2-1, with TRBD2 matching 14 bases. This CDR3 contains 15 residues. The trim removed 4 bases at V and 8 bases at J, leaving 4 bases unmatched. CDR1 and CDR2 from the germline V gene are LGHNA and YSLEER. The CDR3 region is CASSPGTSGSYEQFF. DNA for the CDR3: TGCGCCAGCAGCCCCGGGACTAGCGGGAGTTATGAGCAGTTCTTC.

This rearrangement joins TRBV4-2 to TRBJ2-1; D possibly corresponds to TRBD1 (6 bases). The CDR3 loop spans 16 amino acids. Germline V gene sequence: CDR1 LGHNA, CDR2 YNFKEQ. V was clipped by 3 bases and J by 1 base, with 13 bases between them. The CDR3 bases are TGTGCCAGCAGCCAGGAGACAGGAACTTCCTACAATGAGCAGTTCTTC. As protein: CASSQETGTSYNEQFF.

V and J are TRBV20-1 and TRBJ2-5; 10 bases line up with TRBD1. V lost 2 bases and J lost 4; bases outside the gene matches: 10. Germline assignment: CDR1 DFQATT and CDR2 SNEGSKA (reference sequence). The CDR3 is 16 residues long. The CDR3 nucleotides read TGCAGTGCTAGACCCTTTAGACAGGGGGCAACAGAGACCCAGTACTTC. Protein product: CSARPFRQGATETQYF.

The chain recombines TRBV5-6 with TRBJ2-7, with D unclear. Looked up from germline, CDR1 is SGHDT and CDR2 is YYEEEE. Trimming stripped 0 bases from V and 3 bases from J, with 10 bases between. The CDR3 is made up of 14 amino acids. The CDR3 loop is CASSLGSNNYEQYF. In nucleotides, the CDR3 is TGTGCCAGCAGCTTGGGAAGTAATAACTACGAGCAGTACTTC.

The chain recombines TRBV20-1 with TRBJ2-7; D unclear. The CDR3 loop spans 15 amino acids. Trimming took off 0 bases at V and 2 bases at J, with 14 bases between the two ends. The germline CDR1 and CDR2 sequences are DFQATT and SNEGSKA (reference sequence). CDR3 DNA sequence: TGCAGTGCTAGAGACCGGGCCCGAAGCGCCTACGAGCAGTACTTC. It specifies CSARDRARSAYEQYF.

This clonotype showed up just a few times. V and J are TRBV15 and TRBJ1-4, with a tentative D call TRBD1 (6 bases). Germline V CDR1 and CDR2: LNHNV, YYDKDF (reference sequence). CDR3 length equals 15 residues. Trimming stripped 4 bases from V and 5 bases from J, with 14 bases between. CDR3 amino acids: CATSTKQGPNEKLFF. The CDR3 region has the DNA TGTGCCACCAGCACCAAACAGGGCCCCAATGAAAAACTGTTTTTT.

The chain uses TRBV4-2 and TRBJ1-4; D perhaps matches TRBD1 (5 bases). The CDR3 contains 18 residues. Germline CDR1 reads LGHNA; CDR2 reads YNFKEQ. V was clipped by 0 bases and J by 4 bases, with 18 bases between them. CDR3: CASSQDSLSGGLNEKLFF. The CDR3 bases are TGTGCCAGCAGCCAAGATAGCCTTTCTGGGGGTCTTAATGAAAAACTGTTTTTT.

The chain links TRBV6-5 to TRBJ2-1, with 12 bases aligning to TRBD2. J gave up 7 bases and V 2 bases, and 9 bases lay outside the gene matches. The CDR3 runs to 17 residues. Germline V gene lookup returns CDR1 MNHEY and CDR2 SVGAGI. CDR3 residues: CASSYPTSGSPANEQFF. CDR3 coding DNA: TGTGCCAGCAGTTACCCGACTAGCGGGAGTCCGGCAAATGAGCAGTTCTTC.